This T cell receptor beta chain was retrieved from a study of blood T cells in healthy people across ages. Study observations and caveats: With unsorted PBMCs, a conclusive comparison of naive versus antigen-experienced cells was not possible. Estimates drawn from one million T cells were deemed to understate diversity.

Germline V CDR1 and CDR2: KGHSH, LQKENI. The CDR3 totals 16 residues. Sample-barcoded 5' priming and a J-beta primer mix drove a second PCR of 7 to 11 cycles. The template-switch adaptor, which had 12 random nucleotides, put a tag on each cDNA molecule. TCRdb itself ran the 5' RACE reads through MiXCR, one entry per CDR3 protein. Of roughly 1,300,000 distinct CDR3 sequences listed, roughly 59% are singletons. Notes on this clonotype: Its cognate antigen is unknown.

Extraction of total RNA produced a minimum of 5 micrograms from each sample. The rearrangement joins TRBV18 to TRBJ2-4; D possibly corresponds to TRBD2 (5 bases). The tail of the sequence fits TRBJ2-7 better, so the J call may be wrong. Material: blood. This sequence was found in a man younger than 35 in good health. CDR3 loop: CASSPGNALPPYEQYF. CDR3 bases: TGTGCCAGCTCCCCGGGGAACGCCCTCCCCCCCTACGAGCAGTACTTC.